This TCR beta chain was sequenced during a study of blood T cell repertoires in COVID-19. As for the study in general: T cells, B-cell-depleted T cells, or PBMCs provided the cDNA or gDNA that served as material.

Some clones are missing from TCRdb's copy, which holds only in-frame ones; the method was immunoSEQ multiplex PCR. The repertoire holds around 60,000 clones, with about 88% as singletons. The CDR3 loop spans 15 amino acids. Trimming took 0 bases from V and 7 from J, leaving 15 bases between them. Germline V gene data show CDR1 as MNHEY and CDR2 as SMNVEV (reference sequence). This clonotype was sampled from a man in his sixties or seventies with acute or convalescent COVID-19. The chain links TRBV27 to TRBJ2-5, with a possible D match to TRBD1 (6 bases). Sequencing was performed on peripheral blood. The CDR3 spells CASSLSTGRGATQYF. In DNA, the CDR3 is TGTGCCAGCAGTTTATCGACGGGCAGGGGTGCGACCCAGTACTTC.